This T cell receptor beta chain was retrieved from a study of T cells in tumors after PD-1 blockade (dated by TCRdb to between 2017 and 2020). As for the study more broadly: Patients with prior checkpoint blockade, systemic immunosuppressant use, or recent radiotherapy or other anti-cancer therapy within 4 weeks were excluded. To compare blood and tumor clonotypes, bulk TCR sequencing was performed on about 11 peripheral blood samples from about five patients. The study performed paired single-cell RNA and TCR sequencing on site-matched tumors from BCC or SCC patients before and after anti-PD-1 therapy. Treatment consisted of either cemiplimab 350 mg every 2 weeks or pembrolizumab 200 mg every 3 weeks. Peripheral blood samples averaged about 120,000 TCR templates (range roughly 22,000-257,772) and 36,000 or so unique clonotypes. RECIST version 1.1 was used to evaluate clinical response. A subset of patients also received ongoing daily vismodegib 150 mg during anti-PD-1 treatment. General study outcomes and caveats: Where the novel T cell clones came from was not identified, and possible sources could include lymphoid organs or rare unexpanded clones inside the tumor or in the tumor periphery. About two fifths of tumor TCR clonotypes were detected in blood, and some novel exhausted tumor clones were observed in pre-treatment blood, which was taken as suggesting peripheral recruitment.

This clone was seen just once. Its recognized antigen is unknown. No base qualities exist here, and no much larger clone lies one base off it. The CDR3 starts with the cysteine, ends with the phenylalanine, and has 16 residues. CDR3 DNA is the only sequence kept; it has 48 bases, read in frame from the first base. The germline V gene supplies CDR1 SGHRS and CDR2 YFSETQ. The V and J ends are trimmed by 0 bases and 4 bases, leaving 14 bases between them. Reading the label with the study, this specimen's time point is: after anti-PD-1 therapy. Genomic DNA extracted from tumor biopsies or peripheral blood was used for bulk TCRbeta sequencing, with input ranging from roughly 616 ng to 6,004 ng. Every patient had histologically proven advanced or metastatic basal or squamous cell carcinoma and was a poor candidate for surgical resection. Of the approximately 12 patients making up the basal cell carcinoma cohort, about 8 underwent bulk tumor TCR sequencing.

Deep TCRbeta sequencing was performed with the immunoSEQ platform. The authors processed their data as follows. Only productive rearrangements were exported from the immunoSEQ Analyzer for downstream analysis. T cell phenotypes were assigned to bulk TCRbeta clonotypes by matching the clonotypes to single-cell RNA+TCR-seq clones with the same TCRbeta sequence. Clone enrichment in tumor was calculated as tumor frequency divided by PBMC frequency from bulk TCR sequencing. GLIPH was used to sort TCRs into specificity groups, which are clusters of distinct TCRs that likely recognize common antigens through shared CDR3 motifs. What TCRdb holds here is the immuneACCESS table cut down to in-frame rearrangements. Part of the clones is not present; checked against another copy, under half of the missing clones reflect an unresolved V gene, and the others are unexplained. D and trimming were read from the DNA, whereas the V and J calls and clone size are those reported in that table. Counted in this sample were 50,000 to 75,000 clones; approximately 79% of them appeared once. About 4.8% of the sample comes from the top ten.

This sample comprised PBMCs, obtained after anti-PD-1 treatment. The chain is encoded by TRBV5-1 joined to TRBJ2-1; tentative D gene TRBD1, with 7 bases matching. This receptor was taken from a human donor with basal cell carcinoma. The bases are TGCGCCAGCAGCTTGGTAGGCCAGGGGGGTTACAATGAGCAGTTCTTC. It translates to CASSLVGQGGYNEQFF.